Below are 19 T cell receptor beta chains sequenced from a single sample in a study of PD-1 blockade in classical Hodgkin lymphoma. TCRdb keeps only in-frame clones here, not all; method: immunoSEQ multiplex PCR. The sample consists of some 150,000 clones, about four fifths of them appearing once. Every patient had relapsed following autologous stem cell transplantation, and cohorts differed in brentuximab vedotin exposure. Sequences were derived from peripheral blood mononuclear cells (PBMCs), sampled before the second cycle of nivolumab. The receptors derive from a human donor with classical Hodgkin lymphoma.

This clone was detected only once. This chain uses TRBV5-1 with TRBJ1-2; D is ambiguous. The V gene lost 4 bases and the J gene lost 0 bases, with 7 bases spanning the gap. In germline, CDR1 is SGHRS, CDR2 YFSETQ. The CDR3 totals 13 residues. The CDR3 spells CASSLHPNYGYTF. The CDR3 DNA reads TGCGCCAGCAGCCTCCACCCTAACTATGGCTACACCTTC. Full variable domain (missing parts from reference TRBV5-1 and TRBJ1-2): KAGVTQTPRYLIKTRGQQVTLSCSPISGHRSVSWYQQTPGQGLQFLFEYFSETQRNKGNFPGRFSGRQFSNSRSEMNVSTLELGDSALYLCASSLHPNYGYTFGSGTRLTVV.

V gene TRBV7-2 combines with J gene TRBJ2-5; perhaps TRBD1 as D (6 bases). Trimming pared 4 bases from V and 3 bases from J, leaving 18 bases between. The CDR3 contains 16 residues. Per the germline V gene, CDR1 is SGHTA and CDR2 is FQGNSA. Here the CDR3 DNA reads TGTGCCAGCAGCTATGTATGGGGGAAGGGGGAAGAGACCCAGTACTTC. Amino acids: CASSYVWGKGEETQYF.

For the CDR3, the DNA is TGTGCCAGCAGCCCCACTAGCGGGGGGGCGTTTAGCACAGATACGCAGTATTTT. Its protein product is CASSPTSGGAFSTDTQYF. This chain joins TRBV9 and TRBJ2-3; 13 bases map to TRBD2. This CDR3 contains 18 residues. Germline V lookup: CDR1 SGDLS, CDR2 YYNGEE. With V trimmed by 4 bases and J by 0 bases, 8 bases remained unmatched.

Regarding this clone: At one end the junction does not follow the germline gene, possibly because of a read error. The chain joins TRBV6-5 to TRBJ2-2, with 7 positions matching TRBD2. Germline V lookup: CDR1 MNHEY, CDR2 SVGAGI. The CDR3 spans 14 residues. In nucleotides, the CDR3 is TGTGCCAGCAGACATCTAGCGGTGCCCGGTGAGCTGTTTTTT. Translating gives CASRHLAVPGELFF.

The V and J genes are TRBV29-1 and TRBJ2-1; 7 bases fit TRBD1. V lost 4 bases to trimming and J lost 14 bases; unmatched junction nucleotides: 2. The CDR3 has 9 amino acids. Germline V gene lookup returns CDR1 SQVTM and CDR2 ANQGSEA. The CDR3 coding sequence is TGCAGCGTTGTAGGGGGCGAGTTCTTC. Amino acids: CSVVGGEFF.

This chain connects TRBV2 to TRBJ1-5, with a tentative D call TRBD1 (6 bases). V lost 5 bases to trimming and J lost 6 bases, with 14 bases between them. Looked up from germline, CDR1 is SNHLY and CDR2 is FYNNEI. There are 14 residues in the CDR3. This CDR3 reads CASSTQGLTQPQHF. As DNA, the CDR3 is TGTGCCAGCAGTACCCAGGGGCTCACTCAGCCCCAGCATTTT.

V and J are TRBV27 and TRBJ2-7, with D unresolved. The germline V gene encodes CDR1 MNHEY and CDR2 SMNVEV (reference sequence). With 6 bases removed from V and 3 bases from J, the gap between germline ends came to 12 bases. This CDR3 contains 13 residues. CDR3 in DNA: TGTGCCAGCAGCCGCGATAGGTTCTACGAGCAGTACTTC. It translates to CASSRDRFYEQYF.

CDR3 amino acids: CASSSFRGTSYNEQFF. Here the CDR3 DNA reads TGTGCCAGCAGCTCATTTCGAGGGACTTCATACAATGAGCAGTTCTTC. This chain joins TRBV5-4 and TRBJ2-1; D possibly corresponds to TRBD2 (6 bases). V gave up 3 bases and J gave up 4 bases, with 17 bases separating them. CDR3 size: 16 residues. Germline loops: CDR1 SGHNT, CDR2 YYREEE (reference sequence).

The V and J genes are TRBV4-2 and TRBJ2-1, with 10 bases fitting TRBD1. CDR3 size: 20 residues. Trimming cost V 4 bases and J 0 bases; bases outside gene matches: 15. CDR1 is LGHNA, CDR2 YNFKEQ, per germline. Written as DNA, the CDR3 is TGTGCCAGCAGCCCTCGCCCCGGGACAGGGGTTAAGGACTCCTACAATGAGCAGTTCTTC. It translates to CASSPRPGTGVKDSYNEQFF.

V is TRBV6-1 and J is TRBJ2-7; perhaps TRBD2 as D (5 bases). The V end lost 7 bases, the J end lost 2 bases, and 12 bases lay between the germline ends. From germline, CDR1 is MNHNS and CDR2 SASEGT. The CDR3 has 13 amino acids. CDR3 amino acids: CASKGGATYEQYF. CDR3 nucleotide sequence: TGTGCCAGCAAAGGAGGTGCTACCTACGAGCAGTACTTC.

The chain couples TRBV4-1 to TRBJ2-7; D remains unclear. With 0 bases removed from V and 4 bases from J, the gap between germline ends came to 13 bases. The germline V gene encodes CDR1 MGHRA and CDR2 YSYEKL. The CDR3 contains 15 residues. CDR3 residues: CASSQDPGFGYEQYF. The DNA of the CDR3 is TGCGCCAGCAGCCAAGATCCCGGGTTTGGGTACGAGCAGTACTTC.

V is TRBV7-9 and J is TRBJ1-1; D unresolved. Trimming pared 0 bases from V and 0 bases from J, leaving 5 bases between. CDR1 and CDR2 from the germline V gene are SEHNR and FQNEAQ (reference sequence). This CDR3 spans 14 amino acids. CDR3 in amino acids: CASSLAGMNTEAFF. The CDR3 DNA reads TGTGCCAGCAGCTTAGCAGGCATGAACACTGAAGCTTTCTTT.

The V gene is TRBV6-5, the J gene TRBJ1-2; 7 nucleotides line up with TRBD1. J was trimmed by 1 base and V by 6 bases; bases with no gene match: 8. The CDR3 consists of 15 residues. The V gene's germline CDR1 is MNHEY and CDR2 SVGAGI. The DNA for the CDR3 is TGTGCCAGCAGGACGACGGACAGGAGTAACTATGGCTACACCTTC. Protein sequence: CASRTTDRSNYGYTF.

This clone was counted a single time. The rearrangement joins TRBV6-1 to TRBJ1-5; TRBD1 matches 7 bases. The CDR3 totals 14 residues. Germline values: CDR1 MNHNS, CDR2 SASEGT. Trimming took 6 bases from V and 4 from J; bases not matched to a gene: 6. Written as DNA, the CDR3 is TGTGCCAGCAGGGCCGGGACAGATAATCAGCCCCAGCATTTT. Protein product: CASRAGTDNQPQHF.

Regarding this clone: The junction departs from the called germline gene at one end, perhaps through a read error. This chain connects TRBV29-1 to TRBJ1-2; D is possibly TRBD1 (5 bases). CDR1 SQVTM and CDR2 ANQGSEA come from the germline V gene. The CDR3 sequence is 9 residues long. The CDR3 DNA follows: TGCAGCGTGGGCGGACAAAGAGACTTC. Amino acid sequence: CSVGGQRDF.

In this sample, this clone turned up many times. The chain carries TRBV30 and TRBJ2-2, with D maybe TRBD2 (6 bases). CDR1 and CDR2 (germline): GTSNPN, SVGIG (reference sequence). Trimming pared 2 bases from V and 8 bases from J, leaving 12 bases between. The CDR3 runs to 13 residues. CDR3 residues: CAWSRRALGELFF. CDR3 nucleotide sequence: TGTGCCTGGAGTAGGAGGGCTTTGGGGGAGCTGTTTTTT.

The chain joins TRBV4-1 to TRBJ2-5; 12 bases map to TRBD2. V shed 3 bases, J shed 2 bases, and the junction held 7 bases outside the gene matches. This CDR3 is built from 17 residues. Germline values: CDR1 MGHRA, CDR2 YSYEKL. CDR3 DNA: TGCGCCAGCAGCCACAGACTAGCGGGGGCCTATCAAGAGACCCAGTACTTC. Residues: CASSHRLAGAYQETQYF.

This sequence joins TRBV7-9 and TRBJ2-7, with a weak D call TRBD1 (6 bases). The CDR3 has 14 amino acids. V lost 0 bases and J lost 6, with 12 bases in between. Germline assignment: CDR1 SEHNR and CDR2 FQNEAQ (reference sequence). The CDR3 region is CASSLAGQGSEQYF. CDR3 nucleotides: TGTGCCAGCAGCTTAGCGGGCCAGGGGTCCGAGCAGTACTTC.

This chain connects TRBV6-4 to TRBJ2-3; TRBD2 matches at 7 bases. The CDR3 is made up of 15 amino acids. Losses at the gene ends were 3 bases for V and 6 bases for J; bases not matched to a gene: 9. Germline loops: CDR1 MRHNA, CDR2 SNTAGT. CDR3 protein: CASSESSAGVDTQYF. CDR3 DNA: TGTGCCAGCAGTGAAAGCTCTGCGGGGGTTGATACGCAGTATTTT.